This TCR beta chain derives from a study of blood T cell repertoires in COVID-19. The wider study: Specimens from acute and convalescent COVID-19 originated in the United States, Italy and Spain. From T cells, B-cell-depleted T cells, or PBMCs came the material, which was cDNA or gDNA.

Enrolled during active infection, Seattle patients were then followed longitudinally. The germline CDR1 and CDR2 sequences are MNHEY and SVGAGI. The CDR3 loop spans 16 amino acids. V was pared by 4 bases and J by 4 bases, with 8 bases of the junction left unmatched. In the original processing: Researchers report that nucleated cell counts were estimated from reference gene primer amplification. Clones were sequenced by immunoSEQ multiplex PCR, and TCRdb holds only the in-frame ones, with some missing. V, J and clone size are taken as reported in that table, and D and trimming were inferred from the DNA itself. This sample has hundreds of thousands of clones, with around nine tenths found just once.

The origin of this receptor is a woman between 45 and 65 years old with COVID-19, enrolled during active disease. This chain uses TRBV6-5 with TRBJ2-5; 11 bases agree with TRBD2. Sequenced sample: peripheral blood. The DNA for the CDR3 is TGTGCCAGCAGTTTAGCGGGGGGGCGCCCGGGAGAGACCCAGTACTTC. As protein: CASSLAGGRPGETQYF.